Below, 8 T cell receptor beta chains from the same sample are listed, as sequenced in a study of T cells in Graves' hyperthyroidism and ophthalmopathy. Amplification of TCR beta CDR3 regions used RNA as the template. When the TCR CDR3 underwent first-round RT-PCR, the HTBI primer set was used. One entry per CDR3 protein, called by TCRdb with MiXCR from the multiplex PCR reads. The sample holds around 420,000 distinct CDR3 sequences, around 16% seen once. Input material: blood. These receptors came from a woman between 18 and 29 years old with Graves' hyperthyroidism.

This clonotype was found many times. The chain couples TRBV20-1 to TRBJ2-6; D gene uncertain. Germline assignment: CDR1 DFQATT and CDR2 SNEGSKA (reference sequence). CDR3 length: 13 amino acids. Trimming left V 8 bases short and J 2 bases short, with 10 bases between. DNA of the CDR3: TGCAGTCAAGGGTTCCCTGGGGCCAACGTCCTGACTTTC. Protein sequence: CSQGFPGANVLTF.

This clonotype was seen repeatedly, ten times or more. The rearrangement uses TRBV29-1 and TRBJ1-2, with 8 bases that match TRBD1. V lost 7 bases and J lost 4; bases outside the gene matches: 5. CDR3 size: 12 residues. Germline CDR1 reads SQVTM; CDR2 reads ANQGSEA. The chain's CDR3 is CSAAQGAYGYTF. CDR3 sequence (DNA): TGCAGCGCTGCCCAGGGGGCCTATGGCTACACCTTC.

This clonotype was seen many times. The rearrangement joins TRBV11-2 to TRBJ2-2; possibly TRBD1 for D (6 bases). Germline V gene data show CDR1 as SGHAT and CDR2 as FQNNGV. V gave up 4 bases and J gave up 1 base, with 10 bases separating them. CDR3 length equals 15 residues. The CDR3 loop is CASSSLTGNTGELFF. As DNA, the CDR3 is TGTGCCAGCAGCTCCCTGACAGGGAACACCGGGGAGCTGTTTTTT.

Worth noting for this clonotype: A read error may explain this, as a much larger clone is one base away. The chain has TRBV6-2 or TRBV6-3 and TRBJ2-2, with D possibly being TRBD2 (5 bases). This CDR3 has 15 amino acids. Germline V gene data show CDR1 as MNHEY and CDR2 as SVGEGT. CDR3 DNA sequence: TGTGCCAGCAGTTATGCCAGTTCGAACACCGGGGAGCTGTCTTTT. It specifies CASSYASSNTGELSF.

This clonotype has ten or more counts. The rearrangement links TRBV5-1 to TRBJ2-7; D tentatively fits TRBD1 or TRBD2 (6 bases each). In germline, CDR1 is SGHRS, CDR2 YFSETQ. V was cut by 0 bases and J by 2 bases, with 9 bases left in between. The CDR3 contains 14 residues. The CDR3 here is CASSLEGGTYEQYF. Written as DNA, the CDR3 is TGCGCCAGCAGCTTGGAGGGGGGAACCTACGAGCAGTACTTC.

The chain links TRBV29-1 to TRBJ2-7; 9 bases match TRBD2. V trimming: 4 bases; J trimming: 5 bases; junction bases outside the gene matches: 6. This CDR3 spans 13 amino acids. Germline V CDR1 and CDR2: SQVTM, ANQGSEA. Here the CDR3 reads CSVAASGIHEQYF. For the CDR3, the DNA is TGCAGCGTTGCGGCTAGCGGGATCCACGAGCAGTACTTC.

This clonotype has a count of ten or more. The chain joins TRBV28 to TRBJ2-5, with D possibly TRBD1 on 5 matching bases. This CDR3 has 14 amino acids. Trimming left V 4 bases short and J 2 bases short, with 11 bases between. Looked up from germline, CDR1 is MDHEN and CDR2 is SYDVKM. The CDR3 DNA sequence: TGTGCCAGCAGTTCTACAGGTTTACAAGAGACCCAGTACTTC. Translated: CASSSTGLQETQYF.

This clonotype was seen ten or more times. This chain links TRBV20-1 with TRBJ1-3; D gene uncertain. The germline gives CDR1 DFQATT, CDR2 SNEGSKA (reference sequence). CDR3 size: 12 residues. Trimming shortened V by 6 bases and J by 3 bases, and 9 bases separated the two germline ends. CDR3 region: CSAPGRGNTIYF. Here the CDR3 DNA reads TGCAGTGCCCCGGGTCGTGGAAACACCATATATTTT.